Listed here are 2 T cell receptor beta chains from one sample, sequenced in a study of T cells in Graves' hyperthyroidism and ophthalmopathy. Regions amplified from RNA transcripts were the TCR beta CDR3 regions. TCR CDR3 underwent first-round RT-PCR with the HTBI primer set. TCRdb fed the multiplex PCR reads into MiXCR, producing one record per CDR3 protein. This table holds 380,000 or so distinct CDR3 sequences, approximately 15% found once. The sequencing sample was made of blood. Receptors were obtained from a woman in her thirties with Graves' hyperthyroidism.

This clonotype was seen a few times. V and J are TRBV6-1 and TRBJ2-6; D unresolved. The CDR3 runs to 15 residues. Trimming took 5 bases from V and 0 from J, leaving 8 bases between them. From germline, CDR1 is MNHNS and CDR2 SASEGT. The CDR3 bases are TGTGCCAGCAGTAGAGAGTACTCTGGGGCCAACGTCCTGACTTTC. Amino acids: CASSREYSGANVLTF.

This clonotype was counted at least ten times. The V and J genes are TRBV5-8 and TRBJ2-6, with D perhaps TRBD1 (5 bases). The CDR3 spans 19 residues. Germline V gives CDR1 SGHTS, CDR2 YDEGEE. The V gene lost 4 bases and the J gene lost 2 bases, with 22 bases spanning the gap. In nucleotides, the CDR3 is TGTGCCAGCAGCCACCAGGGTCGGTTCACCACAGCTGGGGCCAACGTCCTGACTTTC. Translated, it gives CASSHQGRFTTAGANVLTF.